This T cell receptor beta chain emerged from a study of T-cell memory formation after mild COVID-19. There are 11 residues in the CDR3. Trimming took off 6 bases at V and 7 bases at J, with 7 bases between the two ends. Overall study results and limits: Clones shrinking between day 15 and 85 showed a balanced CD4/CD8 split, and those that grew later tilted toward CD4+. Researchers report contracting CD4+ clones mostly in CM and EM, with CD8+ clones in EMRA. The appearance of some responding clones in pre-infection memory suggested that cross-reactive memory joined.

From 5'RACE with constant-segment primers came TCR alpha and TCR beta cDNA libraries that carried sample barcodes and UMIs. MiXCR, applied by TCRdb to the 5' RACE reads, yields one record per CDR3 protein. The table lists about 110,000 distinct CDR3 sequences, 15% to 20% of them singletons. Concerning this clonotype: Antigen: not known.

The genes are TRBV12-3 or TRBV12-4 and TRBJ2-1; D is undetermined. The sequence derives from a man between 18 and 29 years old who had mild COVID-19 (a few samples of this study predate the infection). Cell type and time point are not known. The sequenced material came from PBMCs or a T cell subset sorted from them (not recorded which). The CDR3 DNA is TGTGCCAGCAGGAGCACAAATGAGCAGTTCTTC. Translated, it gives CASRSTNEQFF.